This paragraph reports one T cell receptor beta chain. Its antigen is not identified. These data belong to a study of T cell clusters in autoimmune cytopenias. About 37,500 genome equivalents of blood DNA were amplified for TRB. The CDR3 loop spans 15 amino acids. Germline V gives CDR1 SGHRS, CDR2 YFSETQ. One tube held mixed TRB-A and TRB-B primer pools for touch-down PCR. With the multiplex PCR reads reprocessed, TCRdb shows one record per CDR3 protein and no DNA. This table holds several thousand distinct CDR3 sequences. Study-level findings and limits: Primary autoimmune cytopenia patients seemingly lacked the physiological T cell clusters found in healthy donors. TRB repertoire shifts in secondary cytopenia and chronic lymphocytic leukemia mostly reflected lymphoma, not autoimmunity. Active autoimmune hepatitis patients had approximately 3-fold fewer exclusive TRB clusters than healthy donors.

This chain uses TRBV5-1 with TRBJ2-2; absent DNA, TCRdb's TRBD2 call cannot be checked. The TCR was taken from a human donor with an autoimmune cytopenia or autoimmune hepatitis (not recorded which). Sequenced sample: peripheral blood. CDR3 residues: CASSSSGGDVGELFF.